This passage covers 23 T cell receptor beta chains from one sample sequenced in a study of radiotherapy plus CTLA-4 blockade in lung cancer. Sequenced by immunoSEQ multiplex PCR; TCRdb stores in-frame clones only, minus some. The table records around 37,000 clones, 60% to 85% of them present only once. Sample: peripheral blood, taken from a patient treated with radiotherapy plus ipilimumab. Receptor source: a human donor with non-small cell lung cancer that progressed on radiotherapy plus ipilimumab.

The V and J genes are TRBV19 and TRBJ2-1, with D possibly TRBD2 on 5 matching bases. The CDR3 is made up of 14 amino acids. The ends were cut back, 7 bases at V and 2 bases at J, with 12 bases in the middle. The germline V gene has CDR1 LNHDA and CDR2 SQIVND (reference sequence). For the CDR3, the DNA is TGTGCCAGTATGTTAACGGGAACCTACAATGAGCAGTTCTTC. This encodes CASMLTGTYNEQFF. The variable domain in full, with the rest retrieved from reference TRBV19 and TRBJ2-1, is DGGITQSPKYLFRKEGQNVTLSCEQNLNHDAMYWYRQDPGQGLRLIYYSQIVNDFQKGDIAEGYSVSREKKESFPLTVTSAQKNPTAFYLCASMLTGTYNEQFFGPGTRLTVL.

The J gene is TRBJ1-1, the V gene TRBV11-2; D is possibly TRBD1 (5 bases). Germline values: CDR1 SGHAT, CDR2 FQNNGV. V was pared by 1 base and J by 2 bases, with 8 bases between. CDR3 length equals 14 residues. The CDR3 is CASSLGWGNTEAFF. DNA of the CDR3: TGTGCCAGCAGCTTAGGTTGGGGCAACACTGAAGCTTTCTTT.

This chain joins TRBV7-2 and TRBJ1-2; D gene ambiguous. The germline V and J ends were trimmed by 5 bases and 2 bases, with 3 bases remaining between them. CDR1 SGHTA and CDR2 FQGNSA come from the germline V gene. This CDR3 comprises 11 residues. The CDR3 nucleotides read TGTGCCAGCAGCGAAAACTATGGCTACACCTTC. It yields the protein CASSENYGYTF.

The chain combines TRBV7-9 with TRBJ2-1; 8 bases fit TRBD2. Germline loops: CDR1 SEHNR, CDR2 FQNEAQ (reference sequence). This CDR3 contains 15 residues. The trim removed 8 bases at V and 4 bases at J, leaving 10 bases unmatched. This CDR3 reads CASDFWSGGYNEQFF. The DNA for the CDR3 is TGTGCCAGCGACTTTTGGAGCGGGGGATACAATGAGCAGTTCTTC. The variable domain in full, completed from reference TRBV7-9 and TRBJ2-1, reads DTGVSQNPRHKITKRGQNVTFRCDPISEHNRLYWYRQTLGQGPEFLTYFQNEAQLEKSRLLSDRFSAERPKGSFSTLEIQRTEQGDSAMYLCASDFWSGGYNEQFFGPGTRLTVL.

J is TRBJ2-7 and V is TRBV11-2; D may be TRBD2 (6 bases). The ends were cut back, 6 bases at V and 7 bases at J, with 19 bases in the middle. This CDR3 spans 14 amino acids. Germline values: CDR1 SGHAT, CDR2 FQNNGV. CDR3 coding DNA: TGTGCCAGCAGGCCCTGGTCTGCTGGGGGGGAGCAGTACTTC. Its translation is CASRPWSAGGEQYF. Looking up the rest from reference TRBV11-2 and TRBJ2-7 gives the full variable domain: EAGVAQSPRYKIIEKRQSVAFWCNPISGHATLYWYQQILGQGPKLLIQFQNNGVVDDSQLPKDRFSAERLKGVDSTLKIQPAKLEDSAVYLCASRPWSAGGEQYFGPGTRLTVT.

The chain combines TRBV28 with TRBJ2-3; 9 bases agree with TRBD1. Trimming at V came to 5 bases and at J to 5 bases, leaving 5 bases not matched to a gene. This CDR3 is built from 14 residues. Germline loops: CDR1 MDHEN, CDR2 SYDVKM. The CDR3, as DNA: TGTGCCAGCAGTCAACAGGGGGCTGGAGATACGCAGTATTTT. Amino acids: CASSQQGAGDTQYF.

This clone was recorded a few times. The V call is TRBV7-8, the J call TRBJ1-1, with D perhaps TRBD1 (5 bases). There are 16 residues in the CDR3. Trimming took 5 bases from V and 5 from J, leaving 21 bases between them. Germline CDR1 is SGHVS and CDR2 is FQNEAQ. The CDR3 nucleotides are TGTGCCAGCAGCCCAATGCGGGACCCCACGAGGACTGAAGCTTTCTTT. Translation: CASSPMRDPTRTEAFF. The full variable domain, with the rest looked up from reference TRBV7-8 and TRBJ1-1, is GAGVSQSPRYKVAKRGQDVALRCDPISGHVSLFWYQQALGQGPEFLTYFQNEAQLDKSGLPSDRFFAERPEGSVSTLKIQRTQQEDSAVYLCASSPMRDPTRTEAFFGQGTRLTVV.

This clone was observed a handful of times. This CDR3 reads CANSWTGDYEQYF. The CDR3 bases are TGCGCCAACTCTTGGACAGGAGACTACGAGCAGTACTTC. The V gene is TRBV10-1, the J gene TRBJ2-7, with TRBD1 matching over 7 bases. The V gene's germline CDR1 is WNHNN and CDR2 SYGVQD (reference sequence). This CDR3 spans 13 amino acids. The V segment lost 10 bases and the J segment 3 bases; nucleotides outside the gene matches: 9.

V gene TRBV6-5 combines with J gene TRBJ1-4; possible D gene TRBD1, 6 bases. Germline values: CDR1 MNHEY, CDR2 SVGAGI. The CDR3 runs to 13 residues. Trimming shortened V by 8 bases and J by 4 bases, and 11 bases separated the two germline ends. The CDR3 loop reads CASRGHNNEKLFF. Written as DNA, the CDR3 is TGTGCCAGCCGGGGGCATAATAATGAAAAACTGTTTTTT.

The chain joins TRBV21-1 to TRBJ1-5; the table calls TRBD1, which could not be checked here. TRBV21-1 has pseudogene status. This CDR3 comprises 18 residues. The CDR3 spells CASSKIRGGQGRSKSQHF. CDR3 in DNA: TGTGCCAGCAGCAAAATCCGGGGGGGACAGGGGAGGTCAAAATCCCAGCATTTT.

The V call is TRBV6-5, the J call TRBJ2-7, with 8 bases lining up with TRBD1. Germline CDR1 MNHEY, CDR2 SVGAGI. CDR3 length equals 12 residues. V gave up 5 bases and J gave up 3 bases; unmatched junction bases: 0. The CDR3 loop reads CASSTGGYEQYF. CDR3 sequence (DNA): TGTGCCAGCAGTACAGGGGGCTACGAGCAGTACTTC.

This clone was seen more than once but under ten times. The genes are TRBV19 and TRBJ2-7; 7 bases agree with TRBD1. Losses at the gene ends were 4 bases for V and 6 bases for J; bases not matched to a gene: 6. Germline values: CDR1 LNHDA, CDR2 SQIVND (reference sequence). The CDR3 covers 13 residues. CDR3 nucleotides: TGTGCCAGTAGTAGTGGGACAGCCTTCGAGCAGTACTTC. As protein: CASSSGTAFEQYF.

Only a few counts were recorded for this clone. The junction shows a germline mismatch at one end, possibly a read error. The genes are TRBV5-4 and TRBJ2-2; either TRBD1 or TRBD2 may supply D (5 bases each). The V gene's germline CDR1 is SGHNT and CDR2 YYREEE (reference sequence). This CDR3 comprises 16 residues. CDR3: CASSSGLSANPGELFF. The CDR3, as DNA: TGTGCCAGCAGCTCAGGGCTTAGCGCGAACCCCGGGGAGCTGTTTTTT.

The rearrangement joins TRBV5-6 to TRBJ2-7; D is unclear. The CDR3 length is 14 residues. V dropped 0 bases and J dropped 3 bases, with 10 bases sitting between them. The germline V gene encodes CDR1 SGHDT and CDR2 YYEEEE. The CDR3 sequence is CASSLGSSVYEQYF. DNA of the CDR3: TGTGCCAGCAGCTTGGGGTCTTCTGTCTACGAGCAGTACTTC.

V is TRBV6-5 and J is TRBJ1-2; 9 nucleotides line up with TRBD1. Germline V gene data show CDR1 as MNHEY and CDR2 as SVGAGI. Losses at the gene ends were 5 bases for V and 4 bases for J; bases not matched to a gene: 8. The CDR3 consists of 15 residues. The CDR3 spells CASSGTDRGGYGYTF. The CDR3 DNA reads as TGTGCCAGCAGTGGGACGGACAGGGGTGGCTATGGCTACACCTTC.

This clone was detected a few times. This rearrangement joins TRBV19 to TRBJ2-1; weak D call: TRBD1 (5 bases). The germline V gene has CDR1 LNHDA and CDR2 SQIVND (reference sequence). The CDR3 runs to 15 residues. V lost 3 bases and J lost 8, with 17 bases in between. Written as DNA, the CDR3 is TGTGCCAGTAGTATGGGTAGGGTTCAGGGCGATGAGCAGTTCTTC. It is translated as CASSMGRVQGDEQFF. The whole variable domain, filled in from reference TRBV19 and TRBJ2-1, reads DGGITQSPKYLFRKEGQNVTLSCEQNLNHDAMYWYRQDPGQGLRLIYYSQIVNDFQKGDIAEGYSVSREKKESFPLTVTSAQKNPTAFYLCASSMGRVQGDEQFFGPGTRLTVL.

CDR3 coding DNA: TGTGCCAGCAGCTTAGAGGGGGGAGGAGGAGAGACCCAGTACTTC. This codes for CASSLEGGGGETQYF. The genes are TRBV7-3 and TRBJ2-5, with D perhaps being TRBD1 or TRBD2 (6 bases each). Germline V gene lookup returns CDR1 SGHTA and CDR2 FQGTGA. The CDR3 has 15 residues. V was pared by 2 bases and J by 4 bases, with 14 bases between. Looking up the rest from reference TRBV7-3 and TRBJ2-5 gives the full variable domain: GAGVSQTPSNKVTEKGKYVELRCDPISGHTALYWYRQSLGQGPEFLIYFQGTGAADDSGLPNDRFFAVRPEGSVSTLKIQRTERGDSAVYLCASSLEGGGGETQYFGPGTRLLVL.

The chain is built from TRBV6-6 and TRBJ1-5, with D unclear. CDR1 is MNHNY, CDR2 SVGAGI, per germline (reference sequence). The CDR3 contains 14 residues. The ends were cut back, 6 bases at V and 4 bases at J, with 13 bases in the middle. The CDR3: CASRFQDGNQPQHF. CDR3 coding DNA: TGTGCCAGCAGGTTCCAGGACGGGAATCAGCCCCAGCATTTT.

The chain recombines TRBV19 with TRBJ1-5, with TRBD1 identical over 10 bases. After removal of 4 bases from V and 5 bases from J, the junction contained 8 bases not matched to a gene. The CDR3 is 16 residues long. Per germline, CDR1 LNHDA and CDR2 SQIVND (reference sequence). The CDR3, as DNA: TGTGCCAGTAGTAAGCTAAGGACAGGGGGACATCAGCCCCAGCATTTT. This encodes CASSKLRTGGHQPQHF.

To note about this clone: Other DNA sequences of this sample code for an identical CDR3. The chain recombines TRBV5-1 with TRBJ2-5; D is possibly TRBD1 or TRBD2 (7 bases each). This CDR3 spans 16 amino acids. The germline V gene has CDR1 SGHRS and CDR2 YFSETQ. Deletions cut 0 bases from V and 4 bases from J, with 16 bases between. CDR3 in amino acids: CASSLAGQGGGETQYF. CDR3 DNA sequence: TGCGCCAGCAGCTTGGCGGGGCAGGGGGGGGGAGAGACCCAGTACTTC.

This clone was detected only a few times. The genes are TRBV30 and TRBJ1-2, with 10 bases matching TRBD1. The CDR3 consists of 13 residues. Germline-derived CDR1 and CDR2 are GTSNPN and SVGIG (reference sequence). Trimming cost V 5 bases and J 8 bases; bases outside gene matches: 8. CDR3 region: CAWDSGQGIGYTF. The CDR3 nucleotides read TGTGCCTGGGACTCGGGACAGGGGATCGGCTACACCTTC.

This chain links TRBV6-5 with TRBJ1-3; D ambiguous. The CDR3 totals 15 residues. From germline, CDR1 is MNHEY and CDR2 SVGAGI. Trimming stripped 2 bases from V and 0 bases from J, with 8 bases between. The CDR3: CASSYGRGSGNTIYF. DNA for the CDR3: TGTGCCAGCAGTTACGGCCGCGGCTCTGGAAACACCATATATTTT.

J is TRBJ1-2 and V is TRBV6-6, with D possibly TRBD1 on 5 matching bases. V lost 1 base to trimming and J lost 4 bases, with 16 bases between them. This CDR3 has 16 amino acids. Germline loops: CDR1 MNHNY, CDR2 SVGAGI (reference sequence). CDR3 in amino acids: CASSYLRDLLTYGYTF. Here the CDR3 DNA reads TGTGCCAGCAGTTACTTACGGGACCTTCTGACCTATGGCTACACCTTC.